This section outlines one T cell receptor beta chain sequence together with its context. Its antigen is not identified. These data come from a study of post-analysis software for immune sequencing data. For the study at large: Disease trajectories encompassed relapsing-remitting, secondary progressive and progressive-relapsing multiple sclerosis.

The germline V gene encodes CDR1 SNHLY and CDR2 FYNNEI. The CDR3 runs to 15 residues. V lost 4 bases and J lost 1, with 13 bases in between. The study, taken as a whole, reports: F measure clustering grouped samples strongly by preparation batch. With TRBV5-6, TRBV5-1 and TRBV20-1 included, about five TRBV segments were more frequent in patients than in controls. When compared against controls, multiple sclerosis patients showed significantly lower normalized Chao1 diversity.

Unique molecular identifiers had been added to the TCR beta cDNA libraries. TCRdb re-called the PCR reads through MiXCR, storing one row per CDR3 protein. The repertoire holds about 820,000 distinct CDR3 sequences, with about 53% as singletons. The sample was blood. The chain is built from TRBV2 and TRBJ2-5; the D gene could be TRBD1 or TRBD2 (5 bases each). The clonotype was recovered from a girl between 10 and 17 years old with multiple sclerosis. CDR3 nucleotide sequence: TGTGCCAGCAGTGCAGAGGGGCGGCCCCAAGAGACCCAGTACTTC. It codes for CASSAEGRPQETQYF.